These T cell receptor beta chains were read from a single sample in a study of T and B cells in COVID-19 patients. In TCRdb, the multiplex PCR reads were re-called with MiXCR into one record per CDR3 protein. The profile shows around 11,000 distinct CDR3 sequences, about 30% of them singletons. Sequencing was carried out using blood. The receptors stem from a human donor with active COVID-19. Both conserved end residues are part of each CDR3. D genes are given only for firm matches. Clone size is stated in some rows and not others, as once, few, many or a class when expanded.

j_call clone_size d_call v_call cdr3_nt cdr3_aa
TRBJ2-1 . TRBD2 TRBV29-1 TGCAGCGTTGAAGGTCCTAGCGGAGACTACAATGAGCAGTTCTTC CSVEGPSGDYNEQFF
TRBJ1-1 few . TRBV6-5 TGTGCCAGCAGGGGAACCGTCATGAACACTGAAGCTTTCTTT CASRGTVMNTEAFF
TRBJ2-3 medium-sized TRBD2 TRBV27 TGTGCCAGCAGTTTATTTAGCGGGGGGGCAGGCACAGATACGCAGTATTTT CASSLFSGGAGTDTQYF
TRBJ2-1 medium-sized . TRBV6-6 TGTGCCAGTGGGTTGAGCTCCTACAATGAGCAGTTCTTC CASGLSSYNEQFF
TRBJ2-3 few TRBD2 TRBV7-2 TGTGCCAGCATCAAGACTAGCGGGGTAACAGATACGCAGTATTTT CASIKTSGVTDTQYF
TRBJ2-1 medium-sized . TRBV11-1 TGTGCCAGCAGGGGGGCTAGCCGAACCAATGAGCAGTTCTTC CASRGASRTNEQFF
TRBJ2-7 medium-sized . TRBV6-5 TGTGCCAGCAGTTACTCGTCAGCCTCCTACGAGCAGTACTTC CASSYSSASYEQYF
TRBJ2-3 few . TRBV5-1 TGCGCCAGCAGCTGGGCACCGGGTGGGTCAGATACGCAGTATTTT CASSWAPGGSDTQYF
TRBJ1-2 . TRBD1 TRBV7-9 TGTGCCAGCAGCCCGTACCTACAGGGGAACTATGGCTACACCTTC CASSPYLQGNYGYTF
TRBJ1-2 medium-sized TRBD1 TRBV18 TGTGCCAGCTCACCCTCAGGGGGTCGGCAGGGGGCTGGCTACACCTTC CASSPSGGRQGAGYTF
TRBJ1-6 . . TRBV5-5 TGTGCCAGCAGCTTGGCTGGGGCAGGGACGGATTCACCCCTCCACTTT CASSLAGAGTDSPLHF
TRBJ1-3 . . TRBV30 TGTGCCTGGATTCCTGGAAACACCATATATTTT CAWIPGNTIYF
TRBJ1-3 few . TRBV30 TGTGCCCTGGAGACGGGAGGTGGAAACACCATATATTTT CALETGGGNTIYF
TRBJ2-7 few . TRBV6-5 TGTGCCAGCAGTCGCGGTGGGTTTTCCTACGAGCAGTACTTC CASSRGGFSYEQYF
TRBJ1-3 . TRBD1 TRBV18 TGTGCCAGCTCACCCCCCAATGGCAGGGGGCTCTCTGGAAACACCATATATTTT CASSPPNGRGLSGNTIYF
TRBJ2-7 few TRBD1 TRBV6-5 TGTGCCAGCAGCCCTGGGCCCCGGGACAGGGAGACACTTTTATCCTACGAGCAGTACTTC CASSPGPRDRETLLSYEQYF
TRBJ2-1 once TRBD2 TRBV4-2 TGTGCCAGCAGCCAAGACAGAACTAGCGGGGGCAGTTCCTACAATGAGCAGTTCTTC CASSQDRTSGGSSYNEQFF
TRBJ1-2 medium-sized . TRBV29-1 TGCAGCGTTACCCCGAGGGGGGGATCCAACTATGGCTACACCTTC CSVTPRGGSNYGYTF
TRBJ1-5 . TRBD1 TRBV6-2/TRBV6-3 TGTGCCAGCACTTTTGGGACAGGCGTGGGCAATCAGCCCCAGCATTTT CASTFGTGVGNQPQHF
TRBJ2-5 few TRBD2 TRBV12-3/TRBV12-4 TGTGCCAGCAGTCGGGGGGGGGGTAGCCTGAAGACCCAGTACTTC CASSRGGGSLKTQYF
TRBJ2-1 . TRBD1 TRBV29-1 TGCAGCGTGGACAGGGACAGATCCTACAATGAGCAGTTCTTC CSVDRDRSYNEQFF
TRBJ2-3 . . TRBV4-2 TGTGCCAGCAGCCAAGAGACAGGAAGATCCACAGATACGCAGTATTTT CASSQETGRSTDTQYF
TRBJ1-5 . . TRBV20-1 TGCAGTGCTAGGGCGGGGTCCTGGGGCAATCAGCCCCAGCATTTT CSARAGSWGNQPQHF
TRBJ2-7 . . TRBV6-6 TGTGCCAGCACTCGGATAGGGGGCGAGCAGTACTTC CASTRIGGEQYF
TRBJ2-1 . . TRBV14 TGTGCCAGCAGCCTTCGGACAGCGAGGAACGGGTGGGACAATGAGCAGTTCTTC CASSLRTARNGWDNEQFF
TRBJ1-4 few TRBD1 TRBV7-2 TGTGCCAGCTCATATGGGTCCGGGACAGTCGCAACTAATGAAAAACTGTTTTTT CASSYGSGTVATNEKLFF
TRBJ2-7 few . TRBV5-6 TGTGCCAGCAGCCGGGACCGGGCTAGATACGAGCAGTACTTC CASSRDRARYEQYF
TRBJ2-3 medium-sized . TRBV5-5 TGTGCCAGCAGCTTGGAGGATAGACCCGTTACTGGTACGCAGTATTTT CASSLEDRPVTGTQYF
TRBJ2-7 . . TRBV7-9 TGTGCCAGCAGCTTAGAGGGGATCTCCTACGAGCAGTACTTC CASSLEGISYEQYF
TRBJ2-5 few . TRBV6-2/TRBV6-3 TGTGCCAGCAGTTACCCCCCCCCCCAAGAGACCCAGTACTTC CASSYPPPQETQYF
TRBJ2-5 . . TRBV11-2 TGTGCCAGCAGCCACCGGGTCCAAGAGACCCAGTACTTC CASSHRVQETQYF
TRBJ2-7 medium-sized . TRBV6-5 TGTGCCAGCACCCCGCCAGGGTTATCGAACGAGCAGTACTTC CASTPPGLSNEQYF
TRBJ1-1 few . TRBV7-6 TGTGCCAGCAGCTTAGCATATGAGGGAGAAGCTTTCTTT CASSLAYEGEAFF
TRBJ1-4 medium-sized . TRBV30 TGTGCCTGGAGTTTGGGCCAGCTTGAAAAACTGTTTTTT CAWSLGQLEKLFF
TRBJ1-1 medium-sized TRBD1 TRBV29-1 TGCAGCGTCTCGGACAGGGGGAGCACTGAAGCTTTCTTT CSVSDRGSTEAFF
TRBJ2-5 . . TRBV10-3 TGTGCCATCAGTGCCTATGCGGCGACCAGACAAGAGACCCAGTACTTC CAISAYAATRQETQYF
TRBJ1-1 . . TRBV11-2 TGTGCCAGCAGCTTACGGGGGGCAGCCGCCCCTGAAGCTTTCTTT CASSLRGAAAPEAFF
TRBJ2-3 . . TRBV5-1 TGCGCCAGCAGTCGGGACAGCACAGATACGCAGTATTTT CASSRDSTDTQYF
TRBJ1-4 . . TRBV7-9 TGTGCCACGGGACGCAGGGGAGCGGGTGGTGAAAAACTGTTTTTT CATGRRGAGGEKLFF
TRBJ2-7 . TRBD1 TRBV11-2 TGTGCCAGCAGCTCCGACAGGGGGAACTCCTACGAGCAGTACTTC CASSSDRGNSYEQYF
TRBJ2-1 . . TRBV5-1 TGCGCCAGCAGCACCCACCGACAGGGTGTACTAGAGGGGGGAAATGAGCAGTTCTTC CASSTHRQGVLEGGNEQFF
TRBJ2-3 . . TRBV6-1 TGTGCCAGCAGTGCCCTGGTGAGGGGCACAGATACGCAGTATTTT CASSALVRGTDTQYF
TRBJ2-3 . TRBD1 TRBV12-3/TRBV12-4 TGTGCCAGCAGCTTAGCCGCAGGGGGCGCCGATACGCAGTATTTT CASSLAAGGADTQYF